The clone carrying this T cell receptor (beta chain) was seen just once. Germline V lookup: CDR1 MNHNY, CDR2 SVGAGI (reference sequence). Trimming shortened V by 7 bases and J by 8 bases, and 12 bases separated the two germline ends. The CDR3 sequence is 12 residues long. Generated by immunoSEQ multiplex PCR, the TCRdb table keeps only in-frame clones and is missing some. The sample has approximately 9,800 clones, 80% to 90% seen once. The data derive from a study of blood T cell dynamics during melanoma immunotherapy. Stated time point: week 3, after first cycle of checkpoint inhibitor. This TCR came from a human donor with melanoma. The rearrangement links TRBV6-6 to TRBJ2-1; tentatively, D is TRBD2 (5 bases). Sequences were derived from blood, sampled from a patient treated with checkpoint blockade. This CDR3 is CASTPRGHEQFF. For the CDR3, the DNA is TGTGCCAGCACTCCCCGGGGTCATGAGCAGTTCTTC.